This TCR beta chain was sequenced during a study of blood T cell repertoires in COVID-19. Source study methods: Estimates of nucleated cell counts were drawn from the amplification of reference gene primers. The repertoire was sequenced with immunoSEQ multiplex PCR; TCRdb's copy has only in-frame clones and lacks some. The DNA gave D and trimming, while V, J and clone size come from that table. The sample gives fewer than 250,000 clones, 82% of which show up once; around 8% is in the top ten. This CDR3 spans 15 amino acids. Germline V CDR1 and CDR2: SGDLS, YYNGEE. V was pared by 3 bases and J by 3 bases, with 7 bases of the junction left unmatched.

Sequenced: peripheral blood. The rearrangement uses TRBV9 and TRBJ1-2, with 8 bases identical to TRBD1. The TCR was taken from a woman in her sixties or seventies with COVID-19, enrolled during active disease. The CDR3 bases are TGTGCCAGCAGCGGCCCGGACAGGGCGGACTATGGCTACACCTTC. This encodes CASSGPDRADYGYTF.